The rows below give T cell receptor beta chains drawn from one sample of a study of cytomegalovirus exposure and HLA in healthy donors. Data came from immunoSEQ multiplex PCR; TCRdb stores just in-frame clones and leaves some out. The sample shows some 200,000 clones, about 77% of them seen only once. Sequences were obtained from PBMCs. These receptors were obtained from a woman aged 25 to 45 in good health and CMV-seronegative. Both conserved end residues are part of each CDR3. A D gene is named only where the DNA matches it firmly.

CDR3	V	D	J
CASSVGPTGRAYGYTF	TRBV9	-	TRBJ1-2
CASTIAGEETQYF	TRBV6-5	TRBD2	TRBJ2-5
CASSLPQGKSGNTIYF	TRBV28	TRBD1	TRBJ1-3
CASSLAAGGGGTDTQYF	TRBV5-1	TRBD2	TRBJ2-3
CSGETDYEQYF	TRBV29-1	-	TRBJ2-7
CASSQTATAAINEQFF	TRBV4-1	-	TRBJ2-1
CASSNRNSYSNYGYTF	TRBV28	-	TRBJ1-2
CASIWTRNTGELFF	TRBV6-1	TRBD2	TRBJ2-2
CASSLDRADQPQHF	TRBV6-5	TRBD1	TRBJ1-5
CASSLPNQPQHF	TRBV7-9	-	TRBJ1-5
CAWSVRNRVGTDTQYF	TRBV30	-	TRBJ2-3
CASSLRREISEAFF	TRBV5-6	-	TRBJ1-1
CASSVSGGKETQYF	TRBV9	TRBD2	TRBJ2-5
CAWDRSMNTEAFF	TRBV30	-	TRBJ1-1
CASSPNTGLNTEAFF	TRBV18	-	TRBJ1-1
CASSFDRPSGNTIYF	TRBV5-1	-	TRBJ1-3
CASTALSRAGNQPQHF	TRBV19	-	TRBJ1-5
CASSGGTFRETQYF	TRBV5-1	-	TRBJ2-5
CASSPSRRYVNEQFF	TRBV9	-	TRBJ2-1
CASSYGGDNEQFF	TRBV6-5	-	TRBJ2-1
CASSHGTPNSPLHF	TRBV7-9	-	TRBJ1-6
CASSWGTGNTEAFF	TRBV5-1	TRBD1	TRBJ1-1
CASSYQGDTEAFF	TRBV11-1	TRBD1	TRBJ1-1
CASSFRTSGRKTGELFF	TRBV11-2	TRBD2	TRBJ2-2
CASSLQLYYGYTF	TRBV5-1	-	TRBJ1-2
CASSPGTGTYGYTF	TRBV5-1	TRBD1	TRBJ1-2
CASSVAIAGGGETQYF	TRBV9	TRBD2	TRBJ2-5
CASSLGGTGITSLPYEQYF	TRBV5-1	TRBD1	TRBJ2-7
CAYSRTASNEKLFF	TRBV30	-	TRBJ1-4
CASSLMGQREQFF	TRBV5-6	TRBD1	TRBJ2-1
CASSRWTSGTSYQETQYF	TRBV5-1	TRBD2	TRBJ2-5